The 24 T cell receptor beta chains below come from one sample, sequenced in a study of beta chain features in type 1 diabetes. cDNA synthesis used the whole RNA isolate, giving expressed TCRB sequences. Some clones are missing from TCRdb's copy, which holds only in-frame ones; the method was immunoSEQ multiplex PCR. The repertoire holds about 470,000 clones, with around 30% as singletons. The sequencing input was naive CD4+ T cells from blood. The receptors were sampled from a young man in good health.

The rearrangement joins TRBV7-2 to TRBJ2-1, with TRBD2 matching 14 bases. The CDR3 has 19 amino acids. Losses at the gene ends were 5 bases for V and 1 base for J; bases not matched to a gene: 10. Per the germline V gene, CDR1 is SGHTA and CDR2 is FQGNSA. CDR3 nucleotides: TGTGCCAGCAGCACCCCTTCCGGGACTAGCGGGGGTTCCTACAATGAGCAGTTCTTC. This sequence encodes CASSTPSGTSGGSYNEQFF.

The rearrangement joins TRBV29-1 to TRBJ2-3; 8 positions agree with TRBD1. The CDR3 contains 16 residues. The junction had 11 bases not matched to a gene; V was cut back by 5 bases and J by 1 base. Germline V gives CDR1 SQVTM, CDR2 ANQGSEA. This chain's CDR3 is CSVSPQGASGTDTQYF. CDR3 sequence (DNA): TGCAGCGTTTCGCCTCAGGGGGCCTCCGGCACAGATACGCAGTATTTT.

This clone has only a few counts. The chain links TRBV7-2 to TRBJ2-5; weak D call: TRBD2 (6 bases). Germline CDR1 is SGHTA and CDR2 is FQGNSA. The V end lost 4 bases, the J end lost 5 bases, and 20 bases lay between the germline ends. The CDR3 is 16 amino acids. CDR3 sequence: CASSSRKRVLGETQYF. The CDR3 coding sequence is TGTGCCAGCAGCTCGAGAAAGCGGGTCTTGGGCGAGACCCAGTACTTC.

This clone was detected a few times. Other DNA sequences in the sample encode the same CDR3. In DNA, the CDR3 is TGTGCCTGGAGGGGACAGCTGAACACTGAAGCTTTCTTT. Translation: CAWRGQLNTEAFF. The chain links TRBV30 to TRBJ1-1, with 7 bases aligning to TRBD1. This CDR3 contains 13 residues. V lost 3 bases, J lost 0 bases, and 1 base stayed unmatched. Germline CDR1 reads GTSNPN; CDR2 reads SVGIG (reference sequence).

This clone has more than one count but fewer than ten. Other DNA sequences in the sample encode the same CDR3. V gene TRBV30 combines with J gene TRBJ2-5; the D gene is possibly TRBD2 (6 bases). V lost 0 bases and J lost 5, with 7 bases in between. Germline V gene sequence: CDR1 GTSNPN, CDR2 SVGIG (reference sequence). The CDR3 contains 12 residues. The CDR3 DNA reads as TGTGCCTGGAGTGTCCGGGGGGAGACCCAGTACTTC. This gives the protein CAWSVRGETQYF.

This clone was seen a few times. The rearrangement uses TRBV4-2 and TRBJ2-4; the match to TRBD2 covers 9 bases. V lost 4 bases and J lost 5; bases outside the gene matches: 6. The CDR3 is made up of 15 amino acids. Germline CDR1 reads LGHNA; CDR2 reads YNFKEQ. CDR3: CASSPEGLAENIQYF. The CDR3 DNA sequence: TGTGCCAGCAGCCCAGAGGGACTAGCTGAAAACATTCAGTACTTC.

The V call is TRBV7-2, the J call TRBJ2-1; D remains unclear. With 0 bases removed from V and 4 bases from J, the gap between germline ends came to 13 bases. The CDR3 contains 16 residues. Looked up from germline, CDR1 is SGHTA and CDR2 is FQGNSA. CDR3: CASSLAFGRDYNEQFF. The CDR3 DNA is TGTGCCAGCAGCTTAGCTTTTGGCAGAGATTACAATGAGCAGTTCTTC. Full variable domain (outside the CDR3, taken from reference TRBV7-2 and TRBJ2-1): GAGVSQSPSNKVTEKGKDVELRCDPISGHTALYWYRQSLGQGLEFLIYFQGNSAPDKSGLPSDRFSAERTGGSVSTLTIQRTQQEDSAVYLCASSLAFGRDYNEQFFGPGTRLTVL.

The chain links TRBV7-2 to TRBJ2-1, with D possibly TRBD1 on 6 matching bases. CDR3 length equals 14 residues. Trimming took 1 base from V and 6 from J, leaving 10 bases between them. The germline CDR1 and CDR2 sequences are SGHTA and FQGNSA. CDR3 nucleotides: TGTGCCAGCAGCTTAGATGGCAGGGGCAATGAGCAGTTCTTC. This gives the protein CASSLDGRGNEQFF.

In this sample, this clone turned up a few times. The chain employs TRBV6-1 and TRBJ2-1, with TRBD1 matching 8 bases. This CDR3 is 14 amino acids long. The trim removed 3 bases at V and 7 bases at J, leaving 5 bases unmatched. Germline-derived CDR1 and CDR2 are MNHNS and SASEGT. CDR3: CASSEDWTGNEQFF. CDR3 nucleotide sequence: TGTGCCAGCAGTGAGGACTGGACAGGGAATGAGCAGTTCTTC.

The chain combines TRBV11-2 with TRBJ2-1; TRBD1 aligns across 9 bases. Germline values: CDR1 SGHAT, CDR2 FQNNGV. The CDR3 is 13 residues long. The junction had 5 bases not matched to a gene; V was cut back by 4 bases and J by 10 bases. Written as DNA, the CDR3 is TGTGCCAGCAGCTGGGACAGGGTTGGCGAGCAGTTCTTC. Its protein is CASSWDRVGEQFF.

The chain recombines TRBV5-1 with TRBJ2-7; 9 bases fit TRBD2. V lost 7 bases to trimming and J lost 5 bases; unmatched junction nucleotides: 13. Germline V gene lookup returns CDR1 SGHRS and CDR2 YFSETQ. The CDR3 runs 15 residues. The CDR3 reads CASREGYSGSDEQYF. The CDR3 nucleotides are TGCGCCAGCCGCGAGGGATATAGCGGGAGTGACGAGCAGTACTTC.

The J gene is TRBJ2-3, the V gene TRBV29-1, with TRBD1 identical over 8 bases. V lost 6 bases, J lost 3 bases, and 11 bases stayed unmatched. Germline-derived CDR1 and CDR2 are SQVTM and ANQGSEA. This CDR3 comprises 15 residues. Here the CDR3 reads CSVMSRDRSTDTQYF. DNA of the CDR3: TGCAGCGTCATGTCCCGGGACAGGTCAACAGATACGCAGTATTTT.

V and J are TRBV18 and TRBJ2-3; D unresolved. Germline CDR1 and CDR2: KGHSH and LQKENI. This CDR3 spans 14 amino acids. V lost 6 bases and J lost 2, with 12 bases in between. The CDR3 nucleotides are TGTGCCAGCTCCCTCGTGGCGGCCACAGATACGCAGTATTTT. This gives the protein CASSLVAATDTQYF.

The CDR3 DNA follows: TGTGCCAGCAGCGCTAACTCTGAAGCTTTCTTT. Its protein is CASSANSEAFF. V gene TRBV9 combines with J gene TRBJ1-1; D not certain. The CDR3 spans 11 residues. Germline V CDR1 and CDR2: SGDLS, YYNGEE. Trimming took 3 bases from V and 6 from J, leaving 6 bases between them.

The chain combines TRBV19 with TRBJ2-5; no reliable D call. Per germline, CDR1 LNHDA and CDR2 SQIVND (reference sequence). The CDR3 runs 11 residues. Trimming removed 3 bases from V and 7 bases from J, with 6 bases in between. The CDR3 region is CASSIPPTQYF. The CDR3, as DNA: TGTGCCAGTAGTATCCCACCGACCCAGTACTTC.

The chain carries TRBV14 and TRBJ2-7; 7 bases are a match to TRBD2. This CDR3 region has 15 residues. Germline lookup yields CDR1 SGHDN and CDR2 FVKESK. V lost 1 base and J lost 0; bases outside the gene matches: 3. CDR3 in amino acids: CASSQGGSLSYEQYF. CDR3 sequence (DNA): TGTGCCAGCAGCCAAGGCGGGAGCCTCTCCTACGAGCAGTACTTC.

The genes are TRBV30 and TRBJ2-7; 8 nucleotides align to TRBD1. V was clipped by 0 bases and J by 6 bases; unmatched bases: 7. The CDR3 is 14 residues long. Per germline, CDR1 GTSNPN and CDR2 SVGIG (reference sequence). CDR3 residues: CAWSVGTGISEQYF. The CDR3 DNA reads as TGTGCCTGGAGTGTAGGGACAGGAATATCCGAGCAGTACTTC.

This clone was picked up a small number of times. The gene calls are TRBV6-1 and TRBJ2-7; D is possibly TRBD2 (5 bases). From germline, CDR1 is MNHNS and CDR2 SASEGT. V lost 6 bases and J 8 bases, leaving 14 bases between the germline ends. This CDR3 is 12 amino acids long. The CDR3 sequence is CASRTEGFKQYF. Here the CDR3 DNA reads TGTGCCAGCAGAACTGAGGGCTTCAAGCAGTACTTC.

The chain employs TRBV28 and TRBJ2-7; 7 nucleotides line up with TRBD1. J gave up 4 bases and V 4 bases, and 10 bases lay outside the gene matches. Germline CDR1 MDHEN, CDR2 SYDVKM. CDR3 length: 15 amino acids. The CDR3 bases are TGTGCCAGCAGTTCGCCGGGACAGATAGTTTACGAGCAGTACTTC. Its protein product is CASSSPGQIVYEQYF.

This clone was counted a few times. This sequence joins TRBV25-1 and TRBJ2-5; the D gene is possibly TRBD1 (6 bases). CDR3 size: 12 residues. The ends were cut back, 8 bases at V and 7 bases at J, with 14 bases in the middle. Germline CDR1 reads MGHDK; CDR2 reads SYGVNS. The DNA of the CDR3 is TGTGCCAGCGGGTACCAGGGGCTGACCCAGTACTTC. Translation: CASGYQGLTQYF. The full variable domain, completed using reference TRBV25-1 and TRBJ2-5, is EADIYQTPRYLVIGTGKKITLECSQTMGHDKMYWYQQDPGMELHLIHYSYGVNSTEKGDLSSESTVSRIRTEHFPLTLESARPSHTSQYLCASGYQGLTQYFGPGTRLLVL.

This clone was detected only a few times. This chain uses TRBV30 with TRBJ2-5; D might be TRBD1 or TRBD2, each matching 5 bases. Germline CDR1 is GTSNPN and CDR2 is SVGIG (reference sequence). V lost 2 bases and J lost 1, with 20 bases in between. The CDR3 loop spans 17 amino acids. CDR3 DNA sequence: TGTGCCTGGAGTTTCGGGTATGGGGGACCCGGCCAAGAGACCCAGTACTTC. Its translation is CAWSFGYGGPGQETQYF.

This clone appeared a few times. The CDR3 coding sequence is TGCGCCAGCAGTCAATTTCGGGTCCGGGGCCCTACAACAGATACGCAGTATTTT. It encodes CASSQFRVRGPTTDTQYF. The chain couples TRBV23-1 to TRBJ2-3; D might be TRBD1 or TRBD2, each matching 5 bases. TRBV23-1 is labeled an ORF, and its function is uncertain. Trimming stripped 1 base from V and 3 bases from J, with 20 bases between. The CDR3 has 18 amino acids.

The chain couples TRBV28 to TRBJ1-5; D is ambiguous. Germline lookup yields CDR1 MDHEN and CDR2 SYDVKM. Trimming took off 7 bases at V and 1 base at J, with 5 bases between the two ends. This CDR3 has 12 amino acids. This chain's CDR3 is CASMESNQPQHF. CDR3 DNA: TGTGCCAGCATGGAGAGCAATCAGCCCCAGCATTTT.

The rearrangement joins TRBV29-1 to TRBJ1-1; D is uncertain. The CDR3 length is 13 residues. Germline V gene data show CDR1 as SQVTM and CDR2 as ANQGSEA. Trimming pared 4 bases from V and 1 base from J, leaving 10 bases between. CDR3 DNA: TGCAGCGTTGCGGTCGGGAAGAACACTGAAGCTTTCTTT. This translates into CSVAVGKNTEAFF.